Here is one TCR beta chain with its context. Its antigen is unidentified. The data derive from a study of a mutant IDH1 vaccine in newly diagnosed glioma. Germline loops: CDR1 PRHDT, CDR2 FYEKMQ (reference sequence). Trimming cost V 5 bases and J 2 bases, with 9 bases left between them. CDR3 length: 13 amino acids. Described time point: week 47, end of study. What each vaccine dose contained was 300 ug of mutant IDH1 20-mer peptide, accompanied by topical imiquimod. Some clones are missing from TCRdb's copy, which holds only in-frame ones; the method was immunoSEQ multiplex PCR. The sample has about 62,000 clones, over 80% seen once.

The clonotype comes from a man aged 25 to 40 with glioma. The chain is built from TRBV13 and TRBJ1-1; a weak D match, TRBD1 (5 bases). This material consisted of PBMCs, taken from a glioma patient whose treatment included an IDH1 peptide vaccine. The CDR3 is CASSMTANTEAFF. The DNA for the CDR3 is TGTGCCAGCAGCATGACAGCAAACACTGAAGCTTTCTTT.